This TCR beta chain was sequenced for a study of cytomegalovirus exposure and HLA in healthy donors. Broader study findings: CMV antigen specificity of three CMV-associated chains was confirmed in vitro.

Looked up from germline, CDR1 is KGHSH and CDR2 is LQKENI. Trimming left V 6 bases short and J 4 bases short, with 9 bases between. The CDR3 consists of 12 residues. As regards this clone: Its specificity is unknown.

With 60 Vbeta and 13 Jbeta primers, the PCR was carried out. The assay was immunoSEQ multiplex PCR, and TCRdb's table has in-frame clones only and misses some. The sample records some 200,000 clones, around 86% being singletons. The gene calls are TRBV18 and TRBJ1-1, with D tentatively TRBD1 (6 bases). What was sequenced was PBMCs. The clonotype comes from a woman in her thirties or forties in good health and CMV-seronegative. The CDR3 here is CASSQQGTEAFF. The CDR3 coding sequence is TGTGCCAGCTCTCAACAGGGCACTGAAGCTTTCTTT. Supplemented by reference TRBV18 and TRBJ1-1, the full variable domain reads NAGVMQNPRHLVRRRGQEARLRCSPMKGHSHVYWYRQLPEEGLKFMVYLQKENIIDESGMPKERFSAEFPKEGPSILRIQQVVRGDSAAYFCASSQQGTEAFFGQGTRLTVV.